This passage covers 29 T cell receptor beta chains from one sample sequenced in a study of shared clonotypes between healthy human individuals. Profiling relied on immunoSEQ multiplex PCR, and the TCRdb table lists in-frame clones only, not all of them. The sample holds over a million clones, around 74% seen once. Sequencing input: memory CD4+ T cells sorted from blood. The subset was: CD45RA-negative fraction. All receptors come from a man younger than 35 in good health.

This clone came up a few times. This rearrangement joins TRBV30 to TRBJ1-1; D is perhaps TRBD1 (6 bases). V was pared by 3 bases and J by 2 bases, with 13 bases between. The CDR3 sequence is 14 residues long. Per germline, CDR1 GTSNPN and CDR2 SVGIG (reference sequence). The CDR3 here is CAWRRDRTNTEAFF. CDR3 bases: TGTGCCTGGAGACGAGACAGGACTAACACTGAAGCTTTCTTT. Supplemented by reference TRBV30 and TRBJ1-1, the full variable domain reads SQTIHQWPATLVQPVGSPLSLECTVEGTSNPNLYWYRQAAGRGLQLLFYSVGIGQISSEVPQNLSASRPQDRQFILSSKKLLLSDSGFYLCAWRRDRTNTEAFFGQGTRLTVV.

V is TRBV5-1 and J is TRBJ1-2, with no clear D. Germline V CDR1 and CDR2: SGHRS, YFSETQ. V shed 0 bases and J shed 5 bases, with 8 bases lying between them. CDR3 size: 13 residues. The chain's CDR3 is CASSLGAIYGYTF. The CDR3 DNA reads TGCGCCAGCAGCTTGGGTGCCATTTATGGCTACACCTTC.

The chain has TRBV7-9 and TRBJ2-2; the match to TRBD1 covers 11 bases. Germline V gene data show CDR1 as SEHNR and CDR2 as FQNEAQ (reference sequence). CDR3 length: 15 amino acids. J was trimmed by 5 bases and V by 7 bases; bases with no gene match: 6. The CDR3 region has the DNA TGTGCCAGCACCAAGGGGACAGGGGGAACCGGGGAGCTGTTTTTT. This sequence encodes CASTKGTGGTGELFF.

V is TRBV7-2 and J is TRBJ2-1; 8 bases align to TRBD2. The V gene end was trimmed by 3 bases and the J gene end by 9 bases; junction bases not matched to a gene: 4. This CDR3 comprises 13 residues. Per germline, CDR1 SGHTA and CDR2 FQGNSA. The CDR3 DNA is TGTGCCAGCAGCTTCTCCCGGGAGGGTGAGCAGTTCTTC. It translates to CASSFSREGEQFF. Based on the CDR3 plus reference TRBV7-2 and TRBJ2-1, the full variable domain is GAGVSQSPSNKVTEKGKDVELRCDPISGHTALYWYRQSLGQGLEFLIYFQGNSAPDKSGLPSDRFSAERTGGSVSTLTIQRTQQEDSAVYLCASSFSREGEQFFGPGTRLTVL.

This sequence joins TRBV5-1 and TRBJ2-7; D perhaps matches TRBD1 (6 bases). The CDR3 extends over 17 amino acids. The V gene lost 4 bases and the J gene lost 2 bases, with 22 bases spanning the gap. CDR1 SGHRS and CDR2 YFSETQ come from the germline V gene. In DNA, the CDR3 is TGCGCCAGCAGCAAGGGGGATACTACAGGGACCCCCTACGAGCAGTACTTC. Translating gives CASSKGDTTGTPYEQYF.

The rearrangement links TRBV6-6 to TRBJ1-2; tentatively, D is TRBD1 (5 bases). There are 15 residues in the CDR3. The V end lost 0 bases, the J end lost 4 bases, and 12 bases lay between the germline ends. Germline CDR1 reads MNHNY; CDR2 reads SVGAGI (reference sequence). DNA of the CDR3: TGTGCCAGCAGTTACTCGACTGTCGGGGGCTATGGCTACACCTTC. Protein sequence: CASSYSTVGGYGYTF.

This rearrangement joins TRBV13 to TRBJ2-5, with TRBD2 identical over 9 bases. The ends lost 3 bases at V and 3 bases at J; junction bases unmatched: 8. The CDR3 has 16 residues. CDR1 is PRHDT, CDR2 FYEKMQ, per germline (reference sequence). This chain's CDR3 is CASSFRSGGPKETQYF. The CDR3 DNA is TGTGCCAGCAGCTTTAGAAGCGGGGGGCCTAAAGAGACCCAGTACTTC.

This chain connects TRBV11-2 to TRBJ2-4, with 7 nucleotides matching TRBD2. Per the germline V gene, CDR1 is SGHAT and CDR2 is FQNNGV. V lost 1 base, J lost 10 bases, and 10 bases stayed unmatched. CDR3 length: 15 residues. The CDR3 coding sequence is TGTGCCAGCAGCTTAGGTACGCGGGAGTCTGGGATTCAGTACTTC. Protein product: CASSLGTRESGIQYF.

This rearrangement joins TRBV2 to TRBJ2-1; D might be TRBD2 (6 bases). The ends were cut back, 4 bases at V and 3 bases at J, with 7 bases in the middle. Germline V gene lookup returns CDR1 SNHLY and CDR2 FYNNEI. The CDR3 length is 13 residues. CDR3 bases: TGTGCCAGCAGTGGACTAGTCTACAATGAGCAGTTCTTC. It codes for CASSGLVYNEQFF.

This clone showed up just a few times. The V and J genes are TRBV14 and TRBJ2-3; D is possibly TRBD1 (6 bases). V was shortened by 4 bases and J by 1 base, with 9 bases between the two germline ends. The CDR3 totals 14 residues. Germline V lookup: CDR1 SGHDN, CDR2 FVKESK. CDR3 residues: CASSRRTGTDTQYF. The CDR3 DNA sequence: TGTGCCAGCAGCCGCCGGACAGGCACAGATACGCAGTATTTT.

The chain recombines TRBV2 with TRBJ2-3; TRBD1 agrees at 7 bases. Germline lookup yields CDR1 SNHLY and CDR2 FYNNEI. V was clipped by 10 bases and J by 8 bases; unmatched bases: 21. The CDR3 has 16 amino acids. The CDR3: CATSIGQELYSFTQYF. As DNA, the CDR3 is TGTGCCACCAGCATAGGACAGGAACTATATTCATTTACGCAGTATTTT.

J is TRBJ2-1 and V is TRBV2, with TRBD1 as a possible D gene (6 bases). CDR3 size: 13 residues. Looked up from germline, CDR1 is SNHLY and CDR2 is FYNNEI. V was cut by 6 bases and J by 10 bases, with 16 bases left in between. In nucleotides, the CDR3 is TGTGCCAGCAGGGCCTCAAGAGGGGGAGAGCAGTTCTTC. It translates to CASRASRGGEQFF.

The rearrangement joins TRBV9 to TRBJ1-2; D uncertain. The CDR3 extends over 15 amino acids. With 0 bases removed from V and 0 bases from J, the gap between germline ends came to 9 bases. CDR1 and CDR2 from the germline V gene are SGDLS and YYNGEE. CDR3 region: CASSVGQAPNYGYTF. CDR3 in DNA: TGTGCCAGCAGCGTAGGCCAGGCCCCTAACTATGGCTACACCTTC.

This clone was recorded a few times. This rearrangement joins TRBV2 to TRBJ2-5; 7 bases fit TRBD1. Germline assignment: CDR1 SNHLY and CDR2 FYNNEI. The length of the CDR3 is 13 residues. Trimming at V came to 7 bases and at J to 3 bases, leaving 5 bases not matched to a gene. CDR3 loop: CASTSDRKETQYF. CDR3 bases: TGTGCCAGCACTTCGGACAGGAAAGAGACCCAGTACTTC.

In the case of this clone: Being one base from a much bigger clone, this may be a read error. V is TRBV5-1 and J is TRBJ2-7, with D uncertain. The CDR3 is 15 residues long. V lost 0 bases and J lost 7, with 17 bases in between. Germline V gene lookup returns CDR1 SGHRS and CDR2 YFSETQ. The DNA of the CDR3 is TGCGCCAGCAGCTTGGTTGGCGAGTCCCCCGGGGAGCAGTACTTC. This sequence encodes CASSLVGESPGEQYF.

This chain links TRBV30 with TRBJ2-7, with D unresolved. The germline CDR1 and CDR2 sequences are GTSNPN and SVGIG (reference sequence). The CDR3 sequence is 13 residues long. V lost 2 bases and J 1 base, leaving 9 bases between the germline ends. The DNA of the CDR3 is TGTGCCTGGAGTTCCTCGTTATCCTACGAGCAGTACTTC. It encodes CAWSSSLSYEQYF.

In its sample, this clone was seen once. The chain joins TRBV7-2 to TRBJ1-1; D not resolved. V lost 4 bases and J lost 0, with 12 bases in between. Germline V gene lookup returns CDR1 SGHTA and CDR2 FQGNSA. This CDR3 spans 15 amino acids. CDR3 loop: CASSYREGLNTEAFF. The CDR3 DNA reads TGTGCCAGCAGCTACCGGGAGGGTTTGAACACTGAAGCTTTCTTT.

The chain carries TRBV5-8 and TRBJ1-4; TRBD1 matches 9 bases. V lost 5 bases, J lost 7 bases, and 6 bases stayed unmatched. The CDR3 sequence is 14 residues long. The germline V gene encodes CDR1 SGHTS and CDR2 YDEGEE. Written as DNA, the CDR3 is TGTGCCAGCAGAGAGGGACAGGGATCTGAAAAACTGTTTTTT. Protein: CASREGQGSEKLFF.

The chain links TRBV6-5 to TRBJ1-1, with TRBD1 identical over 7 bases. Germline CDR1 is MNHEY and CDR2 is SVGAGI. V dropped 5 bases and J dropped 3; count of bases not matched to a gene: 3. The CDR3 extends over 13 amino acids. This CDR3 is CASSEGQHTEAFF. The CDR3 DNA is TGTGCCAGCAGTGAGGGACAGCACACTGAAGCTTTCTTT.

This clone came up a few times. The V and J genes are TRBV5-6 and TRBJ2-1; weak D call: TRBD2 (5 bases). Per the germline V gene, CDR1 is SGHDT and CDR2 is YYEEEE. This CDR3 region has 14 residues. V was trimmed by 0 bases and J by 5 bases, leaving 9 bases between them. CDR3 nucleotide sequence: TGTGCCAGCAGCTTGGGGCGGAGGAACAATGAGCAGTTCTTC. This gives the protein CASSLGRRNNEQFF.

This clone occurred a few times. V usage is TRBV27 and J usage is TRBJ2-1; tentatively, D is TRBD1 (5 bases). CDR1 MNHEY and CDR2 SMNVEV come from the germline V gene (reference sequence). The CDR3 sequence is 16 residues long. The V end lost 2 bases, the J end lost 0 bases, and 11 bases lay between the germline ends. In DNA, the CDR3 is TGTGCCAGCAGTTTAGCGGCAGGGCGCTCCTACAATGAGCAGTTCTTC. It encodes CASSLAAGRSYNEQFF.

DNA of the CDR3: TGTGCCAGCAGCTTAACAGTGATTGGGTATCAGCCCCAGCATTTT. It encodes CASSLTVIGYQPQHF. V and J are TRBV7-2 and TRBJ1-5; D not resolved. Germline V CDR1 and CDR2: SGHTA, FQGNSA. V gave up 2 bases and J gave up 5 bases, with 13 bases separating them. The CDR3 loop spans 15 amino acids.

CDR3 amino acids: CATQGGRNTEAFF. CDR3 in DNA: TGTGCCACCCAGGGAGGCCGGAACACTGAAGCTTTCTTT. V and J are TRBV6-6 and TRBJ1-1, with TRBD1 as a possible D gene (5 bases). The CDR3 is 13 residues long. The ends were cut back, 10 bases at V and 1 base at J, with 13 bases in the middle. Per germline, CDR1 MNHNY and CDR2 SVGAGI (reference sequence).

The chain uses TRBV30 and TRBJ1-2; tentative D call: TRBD1 (5 bases). The V end lost 2 bases, the J end lost 8 bases, and 15 bases lay between the germline ends. The CDR3 sequence is 13 residues long. The germline V gene encodes CDR1 GTSNPN and CDR2 SVGIG (reference sequence). For the CDR3, the DNA is TGTGCCTGGAGTTACATTGACAGCTACGGCTACACCTTC. Its translation is CAWSYIDSYGYTF.

This chain connects TRBV7-2 to TRBJ2-3; TRBD2 is a possible D gene (6 bases). CDR1 is SGHTA, CDR2 FQGNSA, per germline. Between the trimmed V and J ends, which lost 0 bases and 4 bases, there was a span of 20 bases. The CDR3 covers 18 residues. CDR3 amino acids: CASSLASSPGRWADTQYF. The CDR3 bases are TGTGCCAGCAGCTTAGCCTCTTCCCCGGGGAGGTGGGCAGATACGCAGTATTTT. The whole variable domain, remainder taken from reference TRBV7-2 and TRBJ2-3, is GAGVSQSPSNKVTEKGKDVELRCDPISGHTALYWYRQSLGQGLEFLIYFQGNSAPDKSGLPSDRFSAERTGGSVSTLTIQRTQQEDSAVYLCASSLASSPGRWADTQYFGPGTRLTVL.

The rearrangement uses TRBV18 and TRBJ2-7; D not resolved. The V end was cut by 0 bases, the J end by 1 base, with 7 bases between. Germline V gives CDR1 KGHSH, CDR2 LQKENI. The CDR3 totals 14 residues. CDR3 DNA: TGTGCCAGCTCACCACCGTCCCGTTCCTACGAGCAGTACTTC. It yields the protein CASSPPSRSYEQYF.

This clone was observed once. The chain uses TRBV5-6 and TRBJ1-3, with 9 positions matching TRBD1. The CDR3 consists of 17 residues. The ends lost 1 base at V and 4 bases at J; junction bases unmatched: 9. Germline CDR1 and CDR2: SGHDT and YYEEEE. The CDR3 loop reads CASSLFIGTGRGNTIYF. As DNA, the CDR3 is TGTGCCAGCAGCTTGTTCATCGGGACAGGGCGCGGAAACACCATATATTTT.

The chain recombines TRBV20-1 with TRBJ2-1; 7 bases align to TRBD2. V dropped 3 bases and J dropped 13; count of bases not matched to a gene: 3. This CDR3 contains 10 residues. Germline-derived CDR1 and CDR2 are DFQATT and SNEGSKA (reference sequence). This CDR3 is CSASPGLQFF. CDR3 sequence (DNA): TGCAGTGCTAGTCCGGGACTACAGTTCTTC.

Of note for this clone: This may be a read error, as it is one base from a much larger clone. V is TRBV4-1 and J is TRBJ2-4; maybe TRBD1 (5 bases). This CDR3 contains 17 residues. Germline CDR1 and CDR2: MGHRA and YSYEKL. Written as DNA, the CDR3 is TGCACCAGCAGCCCGGGCGGACAAAATATAGCCAAAAACATTCAGTACTTC. Translated, it gives CTSSPGGQNIAKNIQYF.